A single sample gave rise to the 10 T cell receptor beta chains below, sequenced in a study of blood T cell repertoires in COVID-19. Only in-frame clones appear in the TCRdb table, and some are missing; sequencing was by immunoSEQ multiplex PCR. Here the sample spans 330,000 or so clones, around 87% being singletons. The sequenced sample consisted of PBMCs or T cells enriched from blood (not recorded which). These TCRs come from a man between 40 and 49 years old in a cohort exposed to, infected with or recovered from COVID-19 (not recorded which).

This clone has a single count. The genes are TRBV7-3 and TRBJ1-1; perhaps TRBD1 as D (6 bases). Germline values: CDR1 SGHTA, CDR2 FQGTGA. V was cut by 5 bases and J by 1 base, with 8 bases left in between. The CDR3 is made up of 13 amino acids. This CDR3 is CASSVDRNTEAFF. The DNA of the CDR3 is TGTGCCAGCAGCGTGGACAGGAACACTGAAGCTTTCTTT. Full variable domain (outside the CDR3, taken from reference TRBV7-3 and TRBJ1-1): GAGVSQTPSNKVTEKGKYVELRCDPISGHTALYWYRQSLGQGPEFLIYFQGTGAADDSGLPNDRFFAVRPEGSVSTLKIQRTERGDSAVYLCASSVDRNTEAFFGQGTRLTVV.

This chain links TRBV24-1 with TRBJ1-5; D might be TRBD1 (5 bases). This CDR3 spans 15 amino acids. The germline V gene encodes CDR1 KGHDR and CDR2 SFDVKD. Trimming took 2 bases from V and 4 from J, leaving 11 bases between them. CDR3 sequence: CATSDSRGGNQPQHF. As DNA, the CDR3 is TGTGCCACCAGTGATTCCCGGGGGGGGAATCAGCCCCAGCATTTT.

The chain combines TRBV5-4 with TRBJ1-1; D is perhaps TRBD1 (6 bases). Germline CDR1 reads SGHNT; CDR2 reads YYREEE (reference sequence). The CDR3 extends over 12 amino acids. V shed 7 bases and J shed 1 base, with 8 bases lying between them. This chain's CDR3 is CASRTENTEAFF. The CDR3 DNA reads TGTGCCAGCCGGACAGAGAACACTGAAGCTTTCTTT.

This clone was picked up a small number of times. V and J are TRBV29-1 and TRBJ2-1; 8 nucleotides match TRBD1. Germline CDR1 and CDR2: SQVTM and ANQGSEA. V trimming: 3 bases; J trimming: 7 bases; junction bases outside the gene matches: 2. This CDR3 region has 12 residues. This chain's CDR3 is CSVDRGLNEQFF. CDR3 DNA: TGCAGCGTTGACAGGGGGCTAAATGAGCAGTTCTTC.

This clone was found once. CDR3 loop: CASRLMGGRPDTQYF. CDR3 DNA: TGTGCCAGCAGGCTTATGGGGGGGCGCCCAGATACGCAGTATTTT. The chain has TRBV7-8 and TRBJ2-3, with D perhaps TRBD2 (7 bases). V lost 6 bases, J lost 4 bases, and 17 bases lay in between. The CDR3 is made up of 15 amino acids. In germline, CDR1 is SGHVS, CDR2 FQNEAQ. The entire variable domain, with the rest obtained from reference TRBV7-8 and TRBJ2-3, is as follows: GAGVSQSPRYKVAKRGQDVALRCDPISGHVSLFWYQQALGQGPEFLTYFQNEAQLDKSGLPSDRFFAERPEGSVSTLKIQRTQQEDSAVYLCASRLMGGRPDTQYFGPGTRLTVL.

The chain couples TRBV28 to TRBJ2-5, with 8 positions matching TRBD2. CDR3 length equals 14 residues. V lost 4 bases to trimming and J lost 5 bases; unmatched junction nucleotides: 6. Germline CDR1 reads MDHEN; CDR2 reads SYDVKM. The CDR3 is CASSSPGGGETQYF. In DNA form, the CDR3 reads TGTGCCAGCAGTTCCCCGGGAGGGGGGGAGACCCAGTACTTC.

This clone was observed a handful of times. This chain links TRBV6-6 with TRBJ2-7, with TRBD2 as a possible D gene (6 bases). This CDR3 is 14 amino acids long. Germline V gene sequence: CDR1 MNHNY, CDR2 SVGAGI (reference sequence). With 3 bases removed from V and 4 bases from J, the gap between germline ends came to 13 bases. Written as DNA, the CDR3 is TGTGCCAGCAGTTATCGGCTAGCGAGATACGAGCAGTACTTC. Protein product: CASSYRLARYEQYF.

V and J are TRBV27 and TRBJ2-3, with 13 nucleotides matching TRBD2. The CDR3 is 17 residues long. Trimming took 5 bases from V and 4 from J; bases not matched to a gene: 9. CDR1 is MNHEY and CDR2 is SMNVEV in the germline V gene (reference sequence). CDR3 region: CASSPRTSGSLPDTQYF. In DNA, the CDR3 is TGTGCCAGCAGTCCACGGACTAGCGGGAGTCTCCCAGATACGCAGTATTTT.

The V gene is TRBV30, the J gene TRBJ2-3, with TRBD2 identical over 10 bases. The CDR3 covers 15 residues. CDR1 and CDR2 from the germline V gene are GTSNPN and SVGIG (reference sequence). V was pared by 7 bases and J by 1 base, with 8 bases of the junction left unmatched. CDR3: CAFTPGTSGTDTQYF. In DNA form, the CDR3 reads TGTGCCTTTACCCCCGGGACTAGCGGCACAGATACGCAGTATTTT.

This chain connects TRBV19 to TRBJ2-7; 7 nucleotides match TRBD1. V trimming: 3 bases; J trimming: 6 bases; junction bases outside the gene matches: 5. This CDR3 is built from 13 residues. Germline V CDR1 and CDR2: LNHDA, SQIVND (reference sequence). CDR3 sequence: CASSIGAGGEQYF. CDR3 in DNA: TGTGCCAGTAGTATCGGGGCAGGGGGCGAGCAGTACTTC.